The 21 T cell receptor beta chains presented below share a single source sample, sequenced in a study of blood T cell repertoires in COVID-19. The protocol was immunoSEQ multiplex PCR, while the TCRdb copy is restricted to in-frame clones and leaves out a portion. The table has about 130,000 clones, roughly 74% seen once. The source material was peripheral blood. These receptors were collected from a man in his sixties with acute or convalescent COVID-19.

The rearrangement uses TRBV7-3 and TRBJ2-3; D unresolved. The CDR3 runs to 14 residues. V lost 2 bases and J lost 0, with 6 bases in between. The germline CDR1 and CDR2 sequences are SGHTA and FQGTGA. In DNA, the CDR3 is TGTGCCAGCAGCTTAGGCCAGAGCACAGATACGCAGTATTTT. Amino acid sequence: CASSLGQSTDTQYF.

This chain links TRBV15 with TRBJ2-7; tentative D call: TRBD1 (5 bases). The V gene lost 0 bases and the J gene lost 4 bases, with 13 bases spanning the gap. CDR3 length: 15 residues. Germline CDR1 and CDR2: LNHNV and YYDKDF (reference sequence). The CDR3 coding sequence is TGTGCCACCAGCAGAGATAGGCAGGGAAGTTACGAGCAGTACTTC. It translates to CATSRDRQGSYEQYF.

This chain joins TRBV19 and TRBJ1-2; the match to TRBD1 covers 10 bases. The CDR3 spans 16 residues. V lost 6 bases to trimming and J lost 4 bases; unmatched junction nucleotides: 11. CDR1 and CDR2 from the germline V gene are LNHDA and SQIVND (reference sequence). The chain's CDR3 is CASREATGGRAYGYTF. CDR3 nucleotides: TGTGCCAGTAGGGAAGCGACAGGGGGCCGTGCCTATGGCTACACCTTC.

The chain joins TRBV7-2 to TRBJ2-5, with TRBD2 matching 11 bases. The V gene's germline CDR1 is SGHTA and CDR2 FQGNSA. The ends lost 0 bases at V and 2 bases at J; junction bases unmatched: 5. The CDR3 runs 17 residues. Here the CDR3 reads CASSLALTSGRQETQYF. Here the CDR3 DNA reads TGTGCCAGCAGCTTAGCCCTTACTAGCGGGAGACAAGAGACCCAGTACTTC.

The V gene is TRBV9, the J gene TRBJ1-6, with D maybe TRBD1 (5 bases). This CDR3 contains 14 residues. Germline loops: CDR1 SGDLS, CDR2 YYNGEE. V was cut by 1 base and J by 10 bases, with 12 bases left in between. This CDR3 reads CASSVTQGASPLHF. Written as DNA, the CDR3 is TGTGCCAGCAGCGTAACGCAGGGTGCCTCACCCCTCCACTTT.

The chain carries TRBV7-2 and TRBJ1-6; possible D gene TRBD1, 6 bases. Trimming pared 2 bases from V and 7 bases from J, leaving 15 bases between. Per the germline V gene, CDR1 is SGHTA and CDR2 is FQGNSA. The length of the CDR3 is 16 residues. The CDR3 spells CASSLRAGGMNSPLHF. The CDR3 DNA sequence: TGTGCCAGCAGCTTACGGGCGGGGGGCATGAATTCACCCCTCCACTTT.

This clone was counted a single time. The rearrangement joins TRBV2 to TRBJ2-1, with 7 bases lining up with TRBD2. Per the germline V gene, CDR1 is SNHLY and CDR2 is FYNNEI. The CDR3 extends over 12 amino acids. V was clipped by 6 bases and J by 10 bases; unmatched bases: 6. DNA for the CDR3: TGTGCCAGCAGGGGGGAGGGGCCCGAGCAGTTCTTC. Translation gives CASRGEGPEQFF.

The chain uses TRBV14 and TRBJ2-3; a weak D match, TRBD2 (6 bases). V lost 3 bases and J lost 8, with 6 bases in between. The germline gives CDR1 SGHDN, CDR2 FVKESK. The CDR3 loop spans 11 amino acids. CDR3 in DNA: TGTGCCAGCAGCCACGGGGGTACGCAGTATTTT. Residues: CASSHGGTQYF.

This clone came up once. The genes are TRBV3-1 (or the pseudogene TRBV3-2) and TRBJ1-2; 8 bases agree with TRBD1. V shed 4 bases and J 3 bases; nucleotides not matched to a gene: 7. This CDR3 region has 15 residues. The germline gives CDR1 LGHDT, CDR2 YNNKEL (reference sequence). The CDR3: CASSPSDREYYGYTF. The CDR3 DNA follows: TGTGCCAGCAGCCCCTCGGACAGGGAGTACTATGGCTACACCTTC.

The gene calls are TRBV20-1 and TRBJ2-3, with a weak D call TRBD2 (5 bases). This CDR3 is built from 13 residues. Trimming removed 3 bases from V and 5 bases from J, with 12 bases in between. Germline V gene data show CDR1 as DFQATT and CDR2 as SNEGSKA (reference sequence). CDR3: CSASEGFQDTQYF. DNA of the CDR3: TGCAGTGCTAGTGAGGGCTTTCAAGATACGCAGTATTTT.

The chain employs TRBV5-1 and TRBJ2-7, with TRBD1 matching 10 bases. Germline V gene sequence: CDR1 SGHRS, CDR2 YFSETQ. The junction had 6 bases not matched to a gene; V was cut back by 4 bases and J by 5 bases. The CDR3 has 14 amino acids. The CDR3 DNA is TGCGCCAGCAGCCCCGGGACAGGGGTTAACGAGCAGTACTTC. This sequence encodes CASSPGTGVNEQYF.

The rearrangement joins TRBV5-3 to TRBJ1-5; 9 nucleotides agree with TRBD1. TRBV5-3 is filed as an ORF, its function uncertain. This CDR3 comprises 17 residues. Germline trimming cut 4 bases from V and 5 bases from J; bases unmatched to any gene: 13. The CDR3 here is CARSLEEGQGWDQPQHF. The DNA of the CDR3 is TGTGCCAGAAGCCTGGAGGAGGGACAGGGATGGGATCAGCCCCAGCATTTT.

The J gene is TRBJ2-7, the V gene TRBV5-6; 11 bases fit TRBD1. The CDR3 contains 14 residues. Per the germline V gene, CDR1 is SGHDT and CDR2 is YYEEEE. The J segment lost 3 bases and the V segment lost 5 bases, leaving 4 bases of the junction unmatched. CDR3 coding DNA: TGTGCCAGCAGGGCCGGGACAGGGGGCTACGAGCAGTACTTC. This encodes CASRAGTGGYEQYF. The full variable domain, with the rest looked up from reference TRBV5-6 and TRBJ2-7, is DAGVTQSPTHLIKTRGQQVTLRCSPKSGHDTVSWYQQALGQGPQFIFQYYEEEERQRGNFPDRFSGHQFPNYSSELNVNALLLGDSALYLCASRAGTGGYEQYFGPGTRLTVT.

The chain combines TRBV5-1 with TRBJ2-7, with D perhaps matching TRBD2 (5 bases). Looked up from germline, CDR1 is SGHRS and CDR2 is YFSETQ. V was clipped by 4 bases and J by 6 bases, with 17 bases between them. The CDR3 spans 14 residues. In DNA, the CDR3 is TGCGCCAGCAGCCTCGCCTCCCAAGGGAGCGAGCAGTACTTC. Its protein is CASSLASQGSEQYF.

The V and J genes are TRBV9 and TRBJ2-1; 7 bases are shared with TRBD2. V was pared by 2 bases and J by 0 bases, with 8 bases of the junction left unmatched. CDR1 and CDR2 from the germline V gene are SGDLS and YYNGEE. The CDR3 spans 17 residues. The CDR3 region is CASSVPSGGSSYNEQFF. CDR3 nucleotides: TGTGCCAGCAGCGTCCCGTCGGGGGGTAGCTCCTACAATGAGCAGTTCTTC.

The chain combines TRBV9 with TRBJ2-1; a weak D match, TRBD2 (6 bases). Germline loops: CDR1 SGDLS, CDR2 YYNGEE. Trimming took off 2 bases at V and 7 bases at J, with 19 bases between the two ends. The CDR3 loop spans 16 amino acids. For the CDR3, the DNA is TGTGCCAGCAGCGTTTTGTTTACGGCCGGGGGAAATGAGCAGTTCTTC. It codes for CASSVLFTAGGNEQFF.

This rearrangement joins TRBV18 to TRBJ1-2, with TRBD1 as a possible D gene (6 bases). The CDR3 totals 15 residues. V lost 4 bases and J 4 bases, leaving 16 bases between the germline ends. Germline-derived CDR1 and CDR2 are KGHSH and LQKENI. The CDR3 sequence: CASSRSGERAYGYTF. The DNA of the CDR3 is TGTGCCAGCTCACGGTCAGGGGAACGCGCCTATGGCTACACCTTC.

The gene calls are TRBV5-6 and TRBJ2-5, with 7 bases aligning to TRBD1. In germline, CDR1 is SGHDT, CDR2 YYEEEE. CDR3 length: 13 amino acids. The V segment lost 5 bases and the J segment 3 bases; nucleotides outside the gene matches: 4. The CDR3 spells CASRWDREETQYF. CDR3 coding DNA: TGTGCCAGCAGGTGGGACAGAGAAGAGACCCAGTACTTC. The full variable domain, its missing parts supplied by reference TRBV5-6 and TRBJ2-5, is DAGVTQSPTHLIKTRGQQVTLRCSPKSGHDTVSWYQQALGQGPQFIFQYYEEEERQRGNFPDRFSGHQFPNYSSELNVNALLLGDSALYLCASRWDREETQYFGPGTRLLVL.

This clone was observed a handful of times. V is TRBV27 and J is TRBJ1-5; TRBD1 matches 8 bases. Germline CDR1 MNHEY, CDR2 SMNVEV (reference sequence). The CDR3 contains 14 residues. V gave up 6 bases and J gave up 7 bases; unmatched junction bases: 8. The CDR3 loop reads CASSLGTGSQPQHF. The CDR3 DNA sequence: TGTGCCAGCAGCTTAGGGACAGGAAGCCAGCCCCAGCATTTT.

The chain carries TRBV13 and TRBJ2-1; weak D call: TRBD1 (7 bases). Germline V CDR1 and CDR2: PRHDT, FYEKMQ (reference sequence). V gave up 2 bases and J gave up 0 bases, with 17 bases separating them. CDR3 size: 18 residues. CDR3 protein: CASSLLSRRGVSYNEQFF. The CDR3 coding sequence is TGTGCCAGCAGCTTACTCTCCCGCAGGGGGGTCTCCTACAATGAGCAGTTCTTC.

This clone has only a few counts. The chain is built from TRBV11-3 and TRBJ2-1; 9 nucleotides match TRBD2. This CDR3 comprises 16 residues. Trimming at V came to 4 bases and at J to 6 bases, leaving 10 bases not matched to a gene. Germline-derived CDR1 and CDR2 are SGHNT and YENEEA. The CDR3 spells CASSSLAGSRGNEQFF. The CDR3 nucleotides read TGTGCCAGCAGCTCCCTAGCGGGAAGCCGGGGCAATGAGCAGTTCTTC.